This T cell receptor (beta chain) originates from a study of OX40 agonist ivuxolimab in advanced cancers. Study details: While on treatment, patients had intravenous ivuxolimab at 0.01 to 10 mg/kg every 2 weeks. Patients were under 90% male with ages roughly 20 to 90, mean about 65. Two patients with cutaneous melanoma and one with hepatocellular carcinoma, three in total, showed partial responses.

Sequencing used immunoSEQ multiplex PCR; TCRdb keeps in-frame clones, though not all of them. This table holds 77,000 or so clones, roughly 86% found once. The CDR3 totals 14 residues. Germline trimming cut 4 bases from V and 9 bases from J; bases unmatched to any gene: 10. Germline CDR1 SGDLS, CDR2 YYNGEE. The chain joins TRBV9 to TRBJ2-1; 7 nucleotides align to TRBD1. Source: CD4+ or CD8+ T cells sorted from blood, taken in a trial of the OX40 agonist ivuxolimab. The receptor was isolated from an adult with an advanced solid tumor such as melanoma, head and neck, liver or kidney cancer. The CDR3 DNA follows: TGTGCCAGCAGCTATGAGACAGGGTTTAGTGAGCAGTTCTTC. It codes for CASSYETGFSEQFF.